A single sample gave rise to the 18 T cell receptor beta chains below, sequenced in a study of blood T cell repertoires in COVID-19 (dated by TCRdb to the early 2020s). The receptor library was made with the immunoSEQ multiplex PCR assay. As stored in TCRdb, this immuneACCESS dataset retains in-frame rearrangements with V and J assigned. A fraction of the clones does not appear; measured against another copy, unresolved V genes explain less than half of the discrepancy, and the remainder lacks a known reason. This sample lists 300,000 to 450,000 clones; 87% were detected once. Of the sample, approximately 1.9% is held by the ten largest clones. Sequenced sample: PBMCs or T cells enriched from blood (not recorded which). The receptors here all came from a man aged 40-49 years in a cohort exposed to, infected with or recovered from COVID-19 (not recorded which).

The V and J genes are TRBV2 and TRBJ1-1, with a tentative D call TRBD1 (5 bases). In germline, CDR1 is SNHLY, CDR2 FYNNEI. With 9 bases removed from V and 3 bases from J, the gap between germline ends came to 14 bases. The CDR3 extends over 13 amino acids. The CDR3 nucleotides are TGTGCCAGACTTAAATCGGGGGACACTGAAGCTTTCTTT. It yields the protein CARLKSGDTEAFF.

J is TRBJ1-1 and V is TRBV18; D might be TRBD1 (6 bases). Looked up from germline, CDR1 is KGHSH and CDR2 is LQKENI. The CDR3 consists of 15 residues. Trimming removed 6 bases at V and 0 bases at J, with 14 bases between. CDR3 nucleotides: TGTGCCAGCTCCCAAAGTACAGGGTTGAACACTGAAGCTTTCTTT. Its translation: CASSQSTGLNTEAFF.

The DNA of the CDR3 is TGTGCCAGTAGTATAGTGTCGGGGACTACCACTGCCTCACAGTACTTC. Its translation is CASSIVSGTTTASQYF. The chain is built from TRBV19 and TRBJ2-7; 7 bases line up with TRBD2. V was pared by 1 base and J by 10 bases, with 16 bases of the junction left unmatched. The germline V gene encodes CDR1 LNHDA and CDR2 SQIVND (reference sequence). The CDR3 sequence is 16 residues long.

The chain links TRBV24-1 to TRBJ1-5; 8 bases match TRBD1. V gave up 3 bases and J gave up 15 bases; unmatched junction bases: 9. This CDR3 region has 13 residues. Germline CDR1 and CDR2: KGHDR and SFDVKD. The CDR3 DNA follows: TGTGCCACCAGTGATCCCTCCTGGACAGGGATGCATTTT. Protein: CATSDPSWTGMHF.

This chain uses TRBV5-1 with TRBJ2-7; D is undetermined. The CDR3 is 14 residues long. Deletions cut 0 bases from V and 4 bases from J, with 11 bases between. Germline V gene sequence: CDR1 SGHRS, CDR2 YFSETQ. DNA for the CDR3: TGCGCCAGCAGCTTGGGGAATGGGCCGTACGAGCAGTACTTC. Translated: CASSLGNGPYEQYF.

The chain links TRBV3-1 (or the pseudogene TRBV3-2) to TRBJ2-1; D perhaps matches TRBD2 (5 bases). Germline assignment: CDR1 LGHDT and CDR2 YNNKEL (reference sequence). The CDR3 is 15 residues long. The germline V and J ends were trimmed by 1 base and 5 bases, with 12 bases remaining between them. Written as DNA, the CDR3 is TGTGCCAGCAGCCAAGCGTCAGACTATGACAATGAGCAGTTCTTC. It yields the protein CASSQASDYDNEQFF.

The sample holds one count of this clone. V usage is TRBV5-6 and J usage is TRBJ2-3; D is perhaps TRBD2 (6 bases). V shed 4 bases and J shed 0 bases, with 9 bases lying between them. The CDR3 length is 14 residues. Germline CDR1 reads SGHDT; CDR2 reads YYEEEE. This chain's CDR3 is CASSRGVSTDTQYF. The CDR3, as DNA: TGTGCCAGCAGCCGCGGGGTGAGCACAGATACGCAGTATTTT.

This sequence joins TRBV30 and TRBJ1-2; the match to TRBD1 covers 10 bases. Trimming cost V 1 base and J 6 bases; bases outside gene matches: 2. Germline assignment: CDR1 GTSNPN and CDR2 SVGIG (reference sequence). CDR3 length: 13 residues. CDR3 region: CAWSEGQGHGYTF. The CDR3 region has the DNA TGTGCCTGGAGTGAGGGACAGGGGCATGGCTACACCTTC.

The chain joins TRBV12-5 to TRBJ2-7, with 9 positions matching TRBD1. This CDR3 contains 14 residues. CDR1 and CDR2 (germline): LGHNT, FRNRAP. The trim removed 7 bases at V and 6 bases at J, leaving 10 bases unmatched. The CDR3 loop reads CASAEQGASGEQYF. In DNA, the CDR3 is TGTGCTAGTGCGGAACAGGGGGCTAGTGGCGAGCAGTACTTC.

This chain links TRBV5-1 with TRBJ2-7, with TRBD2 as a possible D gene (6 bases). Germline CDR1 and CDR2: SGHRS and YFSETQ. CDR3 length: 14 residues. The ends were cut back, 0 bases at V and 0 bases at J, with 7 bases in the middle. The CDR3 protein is CASSLASDSYEQYF. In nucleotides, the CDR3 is TGCGCCAGCAGCTTGGCTAGCGACTCCTACGAGCAGTACTTC.

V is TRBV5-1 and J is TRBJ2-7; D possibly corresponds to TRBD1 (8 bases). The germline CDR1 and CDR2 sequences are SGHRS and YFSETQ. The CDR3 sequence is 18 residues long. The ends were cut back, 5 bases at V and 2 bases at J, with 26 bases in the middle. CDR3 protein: CASRIAADRASGTYEQYF. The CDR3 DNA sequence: TGCGCCAGCAGAATCGCCGCGGACAGGGCTAGCGGAACCTACGAGCAGTACTTC.

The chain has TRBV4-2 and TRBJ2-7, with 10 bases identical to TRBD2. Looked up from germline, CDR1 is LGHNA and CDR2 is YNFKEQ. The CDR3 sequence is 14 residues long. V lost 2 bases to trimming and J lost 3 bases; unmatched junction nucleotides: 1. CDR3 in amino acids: CASSQSSGSYEQYF. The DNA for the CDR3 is TGTGCCAGCAGCCAATCTAGCGGGAGCTACGAGCAGTACTTC.

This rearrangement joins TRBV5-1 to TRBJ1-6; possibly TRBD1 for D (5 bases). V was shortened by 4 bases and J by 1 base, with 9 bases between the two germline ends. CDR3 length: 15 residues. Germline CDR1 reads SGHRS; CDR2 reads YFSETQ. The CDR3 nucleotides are TGCGCCAGCAGCCCAGGGCCATCCTATAATTCACCCCTCCACTTT. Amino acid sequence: CASSPGPSYNSPLHF.

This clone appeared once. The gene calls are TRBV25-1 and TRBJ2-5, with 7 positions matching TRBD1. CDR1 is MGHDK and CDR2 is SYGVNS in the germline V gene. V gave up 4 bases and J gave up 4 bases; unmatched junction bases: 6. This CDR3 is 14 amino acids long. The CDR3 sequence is CASSGTRGIETQYF. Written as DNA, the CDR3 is TGTGCCAGCAGTGGGACCAGGGGGATAGAGACCCAGTACTTC. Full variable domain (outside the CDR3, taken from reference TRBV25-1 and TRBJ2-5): EADIYQTPRYLVIGTGKKITLECSQTMGHDKMYWYQQDPGMELHLIHYSYGVNSTEKGDLSSESTVSRIRTEHFPLTLESARPSHTSQYLCASSGTRGIETQYFGPGTRLLVL.

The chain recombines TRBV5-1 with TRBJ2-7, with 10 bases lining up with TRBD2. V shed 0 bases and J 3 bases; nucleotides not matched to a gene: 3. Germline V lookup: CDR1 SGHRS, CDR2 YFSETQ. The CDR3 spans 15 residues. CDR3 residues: CASSLVGLADYEQYF. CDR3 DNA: TGCGCCAGCAGCTTGGTAGGACTAGCGGACTACGAGCAGTACTTC.

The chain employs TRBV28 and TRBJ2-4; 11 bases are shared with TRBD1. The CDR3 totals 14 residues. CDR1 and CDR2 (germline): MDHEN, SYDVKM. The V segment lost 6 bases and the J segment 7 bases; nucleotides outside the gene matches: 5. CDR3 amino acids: CASRWTGGDNIQYF. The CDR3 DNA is TGTGCCAGCAGATGGACAGGGGGCGATAACATTCAGTACTTC.

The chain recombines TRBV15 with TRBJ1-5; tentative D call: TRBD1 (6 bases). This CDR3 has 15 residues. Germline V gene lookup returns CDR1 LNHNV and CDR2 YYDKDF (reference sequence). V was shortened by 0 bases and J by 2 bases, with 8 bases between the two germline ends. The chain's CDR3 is CATSRDQGRNQPQHF. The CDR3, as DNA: TGTGCCACCAGCAGAGATCAGGGGCGCAATCAGCCCCAGCATTTT.

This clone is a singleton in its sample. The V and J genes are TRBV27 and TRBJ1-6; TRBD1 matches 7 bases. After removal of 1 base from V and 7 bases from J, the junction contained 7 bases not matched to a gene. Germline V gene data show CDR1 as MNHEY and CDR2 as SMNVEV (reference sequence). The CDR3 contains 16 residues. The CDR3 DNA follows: TGTGCCAGCAGTTTATTTCCGGGACAGAGAAATTCACCCCTCCACTTT. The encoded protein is CASSLFPGQRNSPLHF.